This is a list of T cell receptor beta chains from one sample in a study of T-cell memory formation after mild COVID-19. Each CDR3 protein gets one entry after TCRdb re-called the 5' RACE reads with MiXCR. The profile covers some 250,000 distinct CDR3 sequences, with under 20% appearing a single time and around 23% taken by the ten largest. The sample was PBMCs or a T cell subset sorted from them (not recorded which). Receptors originate from a man younger than 30 who had mild COVID-19 (a few samples of this study predate the infection). Cell type and time point are not known. Both conserved end residues are part of each CDR3. The order of the fields is CDR3 protein, CDR3 DNA, D gene, V gene, clone size, J gene. A D gene is named only where the DNA matches it firmly. Some rows mark clone size as missing; the rest say once, few, many or name a class of expanded clone.

CDR3 protein: CASSDVYEQYF
CDR3 DNA: TGTGCCAGCAGCGATGTCTACGAGCAGTACTTC
D gene: -
V gene: TRBV14
clone size: -
J gene: TRBJ2-7

CDR3 protein: CASSLSGRGPYEQYF
CDR3 DNA: TGCGCCAGCAGCTTGTCAGGTCGGGGTCCCTACGAGCAGTACTTC
D gene: -
V gene: TRBV5-1
clone size: -
J gene: TRBJ2-7

CDR3 protein: CASSSTGGADTQYF
CDR3 DNA: TGTGCCAGCAGCTCTACCGGGGGGGCAGATACGCAGTATTTT
D gene: TRBD2
V gene: TRBV7-3
clone size: -
J gene: TRBJ2-3

CDR3 protein: CASSFRTGVTEAFF
CDR3 DNA: TGTGCCAGCAGCTTCCGGACAGGGGTAACTGAAGCTTTCTTT
D gene: TRBD1
V gene: TRBV7-8
clone size: -
J gene: TRBJ1-1

CDR3 protein: CATSRRGGELFF
CDR3 DNA: TGTGCCACCAGCAGGAGAGGAGGGGAGCTGTTTTTT
D gene: -
V gene: TRBV15
clone size: few
J gene: TRBJ2-2

CDR3 protein: CASSRGLGNNEQFF
CDR3 DNA: TGTGCCAGCAGCCGGGGCTTGGGGAACAATGAGCAGTTCTTC
D gene: -
V gene: TRBV7-6
clone size: few
J gene: TRBJ2-1

CDR3 protein: CSPALPGAETQYF
CDR3 DNA: TGCAGTCCGGCGCTCCCAGGGGCTGAGACCCAGTACTTC
D gene: -
V gene: TRBV20-1
clone size: -
J gene: TRBJ2-5

CDR3 protein: CASSPARGLGYTF
CDR3 DNA: TGTGCCAGCAGCCCAGCCAGGGGGCTTGGCTACACCTTC
D gene: TRBD1
V gene: TRBV11-2
clone size: -
J gene: TRBJ1-2

CDR3 protein: CASSQDGHSNQPQHF
CDR3 DNA: TGCGCCAGCAGCCAAGATGGGCACAGCAATCAGCCCCAGCATTTT
D gene: -
V gene: TRBV4-1
clone size: few
J gene: TRBJ1-5

CDR3 protein: CASSYSMGSGFAGELFF
CDR3 DNA: TGTGCCAGCAGTTACTCGATGGGTTCAGGGTTCGCCGGGGAGCTGTTTTTT
D gene: -
V gene: TRBV6-6
clone size: -
J gene: TRBJ2-2

CDR3 protein: CASSSGQNQPQHF
CDR3 DNA: TGCGCCAGCAGCTCGGGACAAAATCAGCCCCAGCATTTT
D gene: -
V gene: TRBV5-1
clone size: many
J gene: TRBJ1-5

CDR3 protein: CASSLRRDSYEQYF
CDR3 DNA: TGTGCCAGCAGCCTCCGCAGGGATTCCTACGAGCAGTACTTC
D gene: -
V gene: TRBV7-8
clone size: -
J gene: TRBJ2-7

CDR3 protein: CASSGRLAGDGTDTQYF
CDR3 DNA: TGCGCCAGCAGCGGACGACTAGCAGGGGACGGCACAGATACGCAGTATTTT
D gene: -
V gene: TRBV4-3
clone size: few
J gene: TRBJ2-3

CDR3 protein: CSVEREDEKLFF
CDR3 DNA: TGCAGCGTTGAGAGGGAGGATGAAAAACTGTTTTTT
D gene: -
V gene: TRBV29-1
clone size: few
J gene: TRBJ1-4

CDR3 protein: CASSVGFDEQYF
CDR3 DNA: TGTGCCAGCAGCGTGGGTTTTGACGAGCAGTACTTC
D gene: -
V gene: TRBV9
clone size: -
J gene: TRBJ2-7

CDR3 protein: CASSLLFGTDTQYF
CDR3 DNA: TGCGCCAGCAGCTTGCTGTTCGGCACAGATACGCAGTATTTT
D gene: -
V gene: TRBV5-1
clone size: few
J gene: TRBJ2-3

CDR3 protein: CASSPGLDTQYF
CDR3 DNA: TGTGCCAGCAGTCCAGGGTTAGATACGCAGTATTTT
D gene: -
V gene: TRBV6-5
clone size: -
J gene: TRBJ2-3